These 8 T cell receptor beta chains came from one sample sequenced in a study of control samples from healthy donors and cancer patients. The table came from immunoSEQ multiplex PCR; TCRdb's copy has only in-frame clones and leaves some out. This sample carries 55,000 to 70,000 clones, approximately 90% of them seen once, and the ten largest clones take around 0.9%. The material sequenced was PBMCs. All receptors come from a man aged 30 to 39 with colorectal cancer.

This sequence joins TRBV19 and TRBJ2-7; D could derive from TRBD1 or TRBD2 (6 bases each). The ends were cut back, 4 bases at V and 2 bases at J, with 12 bases in the middle. The germline gives CDR1 LNHDA, CDR2 SQIVND (reference sequence). CDR3 length equals 14 residues. The CDR3 loop reads CASSRRGGTYEQYF. The DNA for the CDR3 is TGTGCCAGTAGTAGGAGAGGGGGGACCTACGAGCAGTACTTC.

J is TRBJ2-1 and V is TRBV3-1 (or the pseudogene TRBV3-2); 12 nucleotides agree with TRBD2. Trimming took 0 bases from V and 4 from J; bases not matched to a gene: 7. Germline V gives CDR1 LGHDT, CDR2 YNNKEL (reference sequence). The CDR3 is 18 residues long. The CDR3 region has the DNA TGTGCCAGCAGCCAAGACCGGGCTAGCGGGGGGGGTTACAATGAGCAGTTCTTC. Amino acids: CASSQDRASGGGYNEQFF.

The chain couples TRBV19 to TRBJ2-7; tentatively, D is TRBD2 (6 bases). The CDR3 length is 16 residues. Trimming stripped 5 bases from V and 7 bases from J, with 24 bases between. Germline assignment: CDR1 LNHDA and CDR2 SQIVND (reference sequence). The CDR3 coding sequence is TGTGCCAGTAGTCTGCCTAGTGGGGCCAACGGAGGGGAGCAGTACTTC. Its protein product is CASSLPSGANGGEQYF.

This chain links TRBV7-2 with TRBJ2-1, with unresolved D. Germline V gives CDR1 SGHTA, CDR2 FQGNSA. This CDR3 is built from 14 residues. Deletions cut 0 bases from V and 7 bases from J, with 10 bases between. The DNA of the CDR3 is TGTGCCAGCAGCTTAGCGCTCGGATCTAATGAGCAGTTCTTC. Its protein is CASSLALGSNEQFF.

The rearrangement joins TRBV5-1 to TRBJ2-2; D tentatively reads TRBD1 or TRBD2 (5 bases each). Between the trimmed V and J ends, which lost 0 bases and 5 bases, there was a span of 11 bases. CDR1 is SGHRS, CDR2 YFSETQ, per germline. The CDR3 covers 15 residues. The CDR3, as DNA: TGCGCCAGCAGCTTGGTTAGGGACGGGACCGGGGAGCTGTTTTTT. As protein: CASSLVRDGTGELFF.

The V and J genes are TRBV15 and TRBJ2-1, with D perhaps TRBD1 (6 bases). This CDR3 contains 14 residues. V was pared by 3 bases and J by 4 bases, with 10 bases between. CDR1 is LNHNV and CDR2 is YYDKDF in the germline V gene (reference sequence). DNA for the CDR3: TGTGCCACCAGCAGGGGCAGGGGTTACAATGAGCAGTTCTTC. Amino acids: CATSRGRGYNEQFF.

In nucleotides, the CDR3 is TGTGCCTGGGGGAAGGGTCCGGGACTAGCCTCGGGAGAGACCCAGTACTTC. This gives the protein CAWGKGPGLASGETQYF. The J gene is TRBJ2-5, the V gene TRBV30; 9 bases are a match to TRBD2. The CDR3 extends over 17 amino acids. The V gene's germline CDR1 is GTSNPN and CDR2 SVGIG (reference sequence). J was trimmed by 4 bases and V by 5 bases; bases with no gene match: 17.

The V call is TRBV18, the J call TRBJ2-1, with 12 bases fitting TRBD2. The CDR3 has 15 residues. Germline CDR1 reads KGHSH; CDR2 reads LQKENI. J lost 6 bases, V lost 3 bases, and 3 bases had no gene match. For the CDR3, the DNA is TGTGCCAGCTCACCGACTAGCGGGGGAACCAATGAGCAGTTCTTC. Translated, it gives CASSPTSGGTNEQFF.